This TCR beta chain was captured in a study of blood T cell repertoires in COVID-19. Overall study context: COVID-19 samples collected from the United States, Italy and Spain covered acute and convalescent phases. The analysed material was cDNA or gDNA that came from T cells, B-cell-depleted T cells, or PBMCs.

Under the authors' procedure: Reference gene primers were amplified, and this amplification served to estimate nucleated cell counts. Only in-frame clones appear in the TCRdb table, and some are missing; sequencing was by immunoSEQ multiplex PCR. That table furnishes V, J and clone size, whereas the DNA furnished D and trimming. The table lists about 240,000 clones, roughly 85% of them singletons. The V and J ends lost 1 base and 4 bases, in that order; junction bases with no gene match: 5. This CDR3 region has 17 residues. Germline CDR1 and CDR2: SGHVS and FQNEAQ. This receptor was obtained from a man aged 50-60 years with COVID-19, enrolled during active disease. The V and J genes are TRBV7-8 and TRBJ2-2; the match to TRBD1 covers 11 bases. The sample taken for sequencing was peripheral blood. CDR3: CASSLDRTGGITGELFF. CDR3 sequence (DNA): TGTGCCAGCAGCTTAGATAGGACAGGGGGCATCACCGGGGAGCTGTTTTTT. The variable domain in full, completed from reference TRBV7-8 and TRBJ2-2, reads GAGVSQSPRYKVAKRGQDVALRCDPISGHVSLFWYQQALGQGPEFLTYFQNEAQLDKSGLPSDRFFAERPEGSVSTLKIQRTQQEDSAVYLCASSLDRTGGITGELFFGEGSRLTVL.